What follows are 4 T cell receptor beta chains derived from one specimen sequenced in a study of blood T cell repertoires in COVID-19. The protocol was immunoSEQ multiplex PCR, while the TCRdb copy is restricted to in-frame clones and leaves out a portion. The sample yields about 200,000 clones, 92% seen once. Source material: peripheral blood. All receptors derive from a man in his sixties with COVID-19, enrolled during active disease.

The chain uses TRBV7-9 and TRBJ2-5; 11 positions agree with TRBD1. Trimming at V came to 5 bases and at J to 4 bases, leaving 6 bases not matched to a gene. Germline CDR1 and CDR2: SEHNR and FQNEAQ (reference sequence). This CDR3 is 15 amino acids long. CDR3 nucleotides: TGTGCCAGCAGCCAAGGACAGGGGGCGAGAGAGACCCAGTACTTC. This encodes CASSQGQGARETQYF.

This chain links TRBV5-1 with TRBJ2-1, with D unresolved. Germline lookup yields CDR1 SGHRS and CDR2 YFSETQ. The CDR3 consists of 15 residues. Trimming pared 0 bases from V and 3 bases from J, leaving 10 bases between. The CDR3 bases are TGCGCCAGCAGCTTGGGCCTAGATAGCTACAATGAGCAGTTCTTC. This gives the protein CASSLGLDSYNEQFF.

CDR3 protein: CASSPPNRGTGELFF. The CDR3, as DNA: TGTGCCAGCTCACCACCGAACAGGGGAACCGGGGAGCTGTTTTTT. The chain uses TRBV18 and TRBJ2-2; 7 positions agree with TRBD1. Germline V gene data show CDR1 as KGHSH and CDR2 as LQKENI. This CDR3 has 15 amino acids. J gave up 5 bases and V 0 bases, and 3 bases lay outside the gene matches.

V usage is TRBV6-5 and J usage is TRBJ1-2; 9 bases fit TRBD1. The CDR3 loop spans 15 amino acids. The V and J ends lost 2 bases and 1 base, in that order; junction bases with no gene match: 2. Germline CDR1 and CDR2: MNHEY and SVGAGI. CDR3 sequence reads: CASSYRTGVNYGYTF. The CDR3 region has the DNA TGTGCCAGCAGTTACCGGACAGGGGTTAACTATGGCTACACCTTC.